A selection of T cell receptor beta chains follows, all from one sample in a study of blood T cell repertoires in COVID-19. Only in-frame clones appear in the TCRdb table, and some are missing; sequencing was by immunoSEQ multiplex PCR. The table records nearly 40,000 clones, more than 75% of them present only once. The source material was peripheral blood. These receptors were obtained from a man between 50 and 59 years old with active or convalescent COVID-19. CDR3s include the opening cysteine and the closing phenylalanine or tryptophan. The order of the fields is D gene, clone size, V gene, J gene, CDR3 DNA, CDR3 protein. The D gene is left open where the match is weak. The size of a clone is reported for some rows only, either as once, few or many, or as a class for expanded clones.

.	.	TRBV29-1	TRBJ1-3	TGCAGCGTCGGGGGGATGTTTGGAGGAAACACCATATATTTT	CSVGGMFGGNTIYF
TRBD1	.	TRBV5-6	TRBJ1-4	TGTGCCAGCAGCTACGGGACAGGTTCAACTAATGAAAAACTGTTTTTT	CASSYGTGSTNEKLFF
.	once	TRBV9	TRBJ2-2	TGTGCCAGCAGCGTAGATGGGGGGGGCCACACCGGGGAGCTGTTTTTT	CASSVDGGGHTGELFF
.	.	TRBV14	TRBJ1-2	TGTGCCAGCAGCCAAGTAGGGGTCTATGGCTACACCTTC	CASSQVGVYGYTF
TRBD2	.	TRBV9	TRBJ2-3	TGTGCCAGCAGCGTAGCAGCGGGGGGGAAAAGCACAGATACGCAGTATTTT	CASSVAAGGKSTDTQYF
.	.	TRBV4-2	TRBJ2-7	TGTGCCAGCAGCCAAGAGTCGTACGAGCAGTACTTC	CASSQESYEQYF
.	.	TRBV7-7	TRBJ2-1	TGTGCCAGCAGCTTAAGGCCCGCGGGAAGCTCCTACAATGAGCAGTTCTTC	CASSLRPAGSSYNEQFF
TRBD1	.	TRBV9	TRBJ2-3	TGTGCCAGCAGCGAAGGAGGGACAGGGTCGATAGATACGCAGTATTTT	CASSEGGTGSIDTQYF
TRBD1	few	TRBV7-9	TRBJ1-2	TGTGCCAGCAGCTCAAAGATTCCCGGGACAGGGGACGGCTACACCTTC	CASSSKIPGTGDGYTF
TRBD1	.	TRBV11-2	TRBJ2-7	TGTGCCAGCAGCTTCCGGGACAGGGCCTACGAGCAGTACTTC	CASSFRDRAYEQYF
TRBD1	.	TRBV7-9	TRBJ2-7	TGTGCCAGCAGCCTCGGACAGGGGGTCTATTTCGAGCAGTACTTC	CASSLGQGVYFEQYF
TRBD2	.	TRBV7-9	TRBJ2-2	TGTGCCAGCAGCTTATTCGCACTAGCGGGCGACACCGGGGAGCTGTTTTTT	CASSLFALAGDTGELFF
TRBD1	.	TRBV6-4	TRBJ1-6	TGTGCCAGCAGTGAACAGACAGGGTGGGGTTCACCCCTCCACTTT	CASSEQTGWGSPLHF
.	.	TRBV19	TRBJ1-5	TGTGCCAGTAGTGTGAACGTAGGCAATCAGCCCCAGCATTTT	CASSVNVGNQPQHF
TRBD2	.	TRBV5-6	TRBJ2-1	TGTGCCAGCAGCTTTCGACTAGCGGGGTACAATGAGCAGTTCTTC	CASSFRLAGYNEQFF
TRBD1	.	TRBV28	TRBJ1-2	TGTGCCAGCGGCTCGGACAGGGTGGTAGGAGGCTACACCTTC	CASGSDRVVGGYTF
.	.	TRBV5-1	TRBJ1-6	TGCGCCAGCAGCTTGGGCAGGGCCAATAATTCACCCCTCCACTTT	CASSLGRANNSPLHF
.	.	TRBV4-2	TRBJ2-5	TGTGCCAGCAGCCAAGAATGGGGCGGGGTATCAGAGACCCAGTACTTC	CASSQEWGGVSETQYF
.	few	TRBV29-1	TRBJ1-2	TGCAGCGTTGAATATAGGGGAACTAACTATGGCTACACCTTC	CSVEYRGTNYGYTF
TRBD2	.	TRBV19	TRBJ2-1	TGTGCCACCCACTCGGGACTAGCGGGGGGATATGAGCAGTTCTTC	CATHSGLAGGYEQFF
TRBD1	.	TRBV18	TRBJ2-7	TGTGCCAGCTCACCGACAGGGGGCAACGAGCAGTACTTC	CASSPTGGNEQYF
.	.	TRBV21-1	TRBJ1-2	TGTGCCAGCAGCGGTCAACAGGGGGGAAACTATGGCTACACCTTC	CASSGQQGGNYGYTF
.	.	TRBV19	TRBJ1-5	TGTGCCAGTAGTATAGGAGCAGGGGCTAGCAATCAGCCCCAGCATTTT	CASSIGAGASNQPQHF
TRBD1	.	TRBV5-1	TRBJ1-1	TGCGCCAGCAGCTTGGTTGGACAGGGACTCACTGAAGCTTTCTTT	CASSLVGQGLTEAFF